A selection of T cell receptor beta chains follows, all from one sample in a study of cytomegalovirus exposure and HLA in healthy donors. The protocol was immunoSEQ multiplex PCR, while the TCRdb copy is restricted to in-frame clones and leaves out a portion. The table lists approximately 80,000 clones, about four fifths of them singletons. The sample comprised PBMCs. The receptors here all came from a man aged 60 to 69 in good health and CMV-seronegative. Both conserved end residues are part of each CDR3. D genes are given only for firm matches. Clone size is not always given. Where it is, it says once, few, many or a class for expanded clones.

TRBV30	TRBD2	TRBJ2-3	NA	TGTGCCTGGAGTCTGGGACTAGCGGGGGGGGTAGATACGCAGTATTTT	CAWSLGLAGGVDTQYF
TRBV7-8	TRBD1	TRBJ2-7	few	TGTGCCAGCAGCTTAGGGGAGCCGGGACAGGGGGGCTACGAGCAGTACTTC	CASSLGEPGQGGYEQYF
TRBV6-5	NA	TRBJ1-2	few	TGTGCCAGCGCCTATACCCAGGCTAACTATGGCTACACCTTC	CASAYTQANYGYTF
TRBV9	NA	TRBJ2-3	NA	TGTGCCAGCAATTACCGGACAGATACGCAGTATTTT	CASNYRTDTQYF
TRBV7-2	NA	TRBJ2-2	NA	TGTGCCAGCAGCTCCACAGACACCGGGGAGCTGTTTTTT	CASSSTDTGELFF
TRBV5-1	NA	TRBJ1-3	once	TGCGCCAGCAGCTTGGAGGCAGGTCCTGGAAACACCATATATTTT	CASSLEAGPGNTIYF
TRBV6-1	TRBD2	TRBJ2-5	NA	TGTGCCAGCAGTGGAGCGGGGGGGCGGGGCGAGACCCAGTACTTC	CASSGAGGRGETQYF
TRBV5-1	NA	TRBJ2-5	NA	TGCGCCAGCAAGGAAGGCGGGATCGAGACCCAGTACTTC	CASKEGGIETQYF
TRBV6-5	NA	TRBJ1-5	few	TGTGCCAGCAGTTGGGAGCGGAATCAGCCCCAGCATTTT	CASSWERNQPQHF
TRBV5-1	NA	TRBJ1-1	NA	TGCGCCAGCAGCCCAAGAGGGTCAGGGGTGAACACTGAAGCTTTCTTT	CASSPRGSGVNTEAFF
TRBV6-6	TRBD1	TRBJ1-1	few	TGTGCCAGCAGTTACGGGACAGGGTTAGCCCCCCAAGCTTTCTTT	CASSYGTGLAPQAFF
TRBV2	NA	TRBJ1-1	few	TGTGCCCGAAAAGGGGGGGGGCGAACTGAAGCTTTCTTT	CARKGGGRTEAFF
TRBV19	NA	TRBJ1-2	NA	TGTGCCAGTAGCCGAGACAGGCGGTATGGCTACACCTTC	CASSRDRRYGYTF
TRBV14	NA	TRBJ2-1	NA	TGTGCCAGCAGCCAAGGGACAGGGACTAACAATGAGCAGTTCTTC	CASSQGTGTNNEQFF
TRBV13	NA	TRBJ2-3	few	TGTGCCAGCAGCCCGGACAGTGGGGCCCCAGATACGCAGTATTTT	CASSPDSGAPDTQYF
TRBV5-1	NA	TRBJ2-7	NA	TGCGCCAGCAGCCCTAGGGGTGAGCTCTCCTACGAGCAGTACTTC	CASSPRGELSYEQYF
TRBV5-1	NA	TRBJ2-7	NA	TGCGCCAGCAGCTCCAGGGTTTCAGTGGGGGAGCAGTACTTC	CASSSRVSVGEQYF
TRBV19	NA	TRBJ2-5	NA	TGTGCCAGTAGCAGGGCCCCTGCGCGGGAGACCCAGTACTTC	CASSRAPARETQYF